This entry features one T cell receptor beta chain sequence. Its cognate antigen is unknown. This specimen comes from a study of cytomegalovirus exposure and HLA in healthy donors. General observations from the study: Per a prior analysis, the majority of TCR beta V segments were productive roughly 87% or roughly 30% of the time. Judged likely to be a sequencing artifact was a cluster of highly shared sequence variants. Presence/absence analysis assumed near-uniform sequencing depth across donors. A later analysis linked a missense DCLRE1C variant to TCR beta V- and J-gene trimming.

The PCR made use of 60 Vbeta and 13 Jbeta primers. TCRdb's table, derived via immunoSEQ multiplex PCR, lists solely in-frame clones and lacks some. The sample contains over 150,000 clones, roughly four fifths of which appear only once. The J segment lost 2 bases and the V segment lost 0 bases, leaving 7 bases of the junction unmatched. Per the germline V gene, CDR1 is SGHRS and CDR2 is YFSETQ. This CDR3 is built from 16 residues. The TCR was taken from a woman under 30 in good health and CMV-seronegative. Sequencing was performed on PBMCs. The chain joins TRBV5-1 to TRBJ2-7; 8 bases are shared with TRBD2. CDR3 in amino acids: CASSLVGTSGTYEQYF. The CDR3 DNA reads TGCGCCAGCAGCTTGGTTGGCACTAGCGGAACCTACGAGCAGTACTTC.